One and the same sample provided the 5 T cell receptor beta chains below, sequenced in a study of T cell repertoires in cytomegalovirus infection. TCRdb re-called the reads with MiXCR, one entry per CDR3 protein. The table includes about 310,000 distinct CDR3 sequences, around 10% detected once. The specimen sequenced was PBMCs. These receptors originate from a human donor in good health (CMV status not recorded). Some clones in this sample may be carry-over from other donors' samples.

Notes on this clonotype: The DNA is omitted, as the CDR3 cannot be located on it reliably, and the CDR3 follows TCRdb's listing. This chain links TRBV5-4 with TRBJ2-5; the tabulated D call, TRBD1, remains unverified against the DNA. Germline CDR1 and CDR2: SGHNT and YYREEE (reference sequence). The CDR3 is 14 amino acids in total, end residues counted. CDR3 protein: CASSPSWARGSQNF.

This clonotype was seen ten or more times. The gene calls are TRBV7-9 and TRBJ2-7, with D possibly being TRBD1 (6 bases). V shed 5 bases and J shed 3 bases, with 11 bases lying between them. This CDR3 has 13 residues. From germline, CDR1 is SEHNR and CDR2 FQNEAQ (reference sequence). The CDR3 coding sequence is TGTGCCAGCAGCCGTCGACAGGACTACGAGCAGTACTTC. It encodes CASSRRQDYEQYF.

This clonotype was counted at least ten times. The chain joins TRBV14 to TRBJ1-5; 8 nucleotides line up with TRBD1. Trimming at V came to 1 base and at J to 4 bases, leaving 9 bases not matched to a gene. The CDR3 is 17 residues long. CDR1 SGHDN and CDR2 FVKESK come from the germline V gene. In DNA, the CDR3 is TGTGCCAGCAGCCAAGGGAGTACAGGGGGTGGGAATCAGCCCCAGCATTTT. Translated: CASSQGSTGGGNQPQHF.

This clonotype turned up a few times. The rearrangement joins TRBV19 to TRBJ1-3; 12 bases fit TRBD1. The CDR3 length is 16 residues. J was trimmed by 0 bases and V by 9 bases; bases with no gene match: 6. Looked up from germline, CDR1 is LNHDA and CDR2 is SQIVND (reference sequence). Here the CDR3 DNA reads TGTGCCAGCCGGGACAGGGGGCGAAACTCTGGAAACACCATATATTTT. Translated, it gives CASRDRGRNSGNTIYF.

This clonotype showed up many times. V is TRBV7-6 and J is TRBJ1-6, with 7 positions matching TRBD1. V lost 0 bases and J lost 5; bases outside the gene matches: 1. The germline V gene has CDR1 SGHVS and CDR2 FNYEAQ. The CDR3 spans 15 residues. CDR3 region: CASSLAGTDNSPLHF. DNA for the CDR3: TGTGCCAGCAGCTTAGCCGGGACAGATAATTCACCCCTCCACTTT.